The present entry profiles one T cell receptor beta chain with its context. Per the authors' pipeline: Researchers report that nucleated cell counts were estimated from reference gene primer amplification. The data were produced by immunoSEQ multiplex PCR, yet TCRdb's version contains in-frame clones alone and is incomplete. V and J calls and clone size are copied from that table; D and trimming were computed from the DNA. The table records 150,000 to 200,000 clones, 88% of them present only once. The record originates from a study of blood T cell repertoires in COVID-19. Study overall: T cells, B-cell-depleted T cells, or PBMCs supplied cDNA or gDNA.

The V and J ends lost 7 bases and 3 bases, in that order; junction bases with no gene match: 2. The CDR3 sequence is 14 residues long. Germline lookup yields CDR1 MNHNY and CDR2 SVGAGI (reference sequence). This receptor was obtained from a human donor in a cohort sampled during active COVID-19. The genes are TRBV6-6 and TRBJ2-5; 13 bases agree with TRBD2. The sample consisted of peripheral blood. This CDR3 reads CASKTSGGEETQYF. CDR3 nucleotide sequence: TGTGCCAGCAAAACTAGCGGGGGGGAAGAGACCCAGTACTTC.